The rows below give T cell receptor beta chains drawn from one sample of a study of blood T cells in healthy people across ages. TCRdb independently ran MiXCR on the 5' RACE reads; one entry per CDR3 protein. Of over 1.5 million distinct CDR3 sequences in the sample, roughly 50% were seen once. The sequencing sample was made of blood. The receptors originated from a woman between 40 and 55 years old in good health. Each CDR3 is given with its conserved first and last residue. D genes are given only for firm matches. Clone sizes are given selectively: once, few, many, or a class where the clone is expanded.

cdr3_length | j_call | d_call | v_call | clone_size | cdr3_aa | cdr3_nt
14 | TRBJ2-1 | TRBD1 | TRBV10-3 | - | CAISGDRDDGEQFF | TGTGCCATCAGTGGCGACAGGGATGACGGGGAGCAGTTCTTC
13 | TRBJ1-2 | - | TRBV5-1 | - | CASGQTESYGYTF | TGCGCCAGCGGGCAGACAGAATCCTATGGCTACACCTTC
12 | TRBJ2-7 | - | TRBV7-2 | - | CASSPRVREQYF | TGTGCCAGCAGCCCCAGGGTGCGCGAGCAGTACTTC
13 | TRBJ2-1 | - | TRBV10-3 | many | CAISGGRRNEQFF | TGTGCCATCAGTGGGGGCAGGCGCAATGAGCAGTTCTTC
14 | TRBJ1-2 | - | TRBV5-1 | few | CASSFSQNNYGYTF | TGCGCCAGCAGCTTCAGTCAGAATAACTATGGCTACACCTTC
13 | TRBJ2-1 | TRBD1 | TRBV2 | once | CASSADRGDEQFF | TGTGCCAGCAGCGCCGACAGGGGGGATGAGCAGTTCTTC
15 | TRBJ2-7 | - | TRBV4-3 | - | CASSQGDGAPYEQYF | TGCGCCAGCAGCCAAGGAGATGGGGCACCCTACGAGCAGTACTTC
20 | TRBJ2-2 | TRBD2 | TRBV24-1 | - | CATSELGTSGGRSFTGELFF | TGTGCCACCAGTGAGTTAGGGACTAGCGGGGGCCGATCTTTCACCGGGGAGCTGTTTTTT
15 | TRBJ2-3 | TRBD2 | TRBV29-1 | few | CSVYGLAGVVDTQYF | TGCAGCGTTTATGGACTAGCGGGGGTGGTGGATACGCAGTATTTT
16 | TRBJ2-5 | TRBD2 | TRBV5-1 | - | CASSLEGRLAGDEQYF | TGCGCCAGCAGCTTGGAAGGGCGGCTAGCGGGGGATGAGCAGTACTTC
12 | TRBJ2-7 | - | TRBV20-1 | few | CSATPTTYEQYF | TGCAGTGCCACCCCCACGACCTACGAGCAGTACTTC
14 | TRBJ2-4 | TRBD1 | TRBV19 | - | CASRLRQGTYGQYF | TGTGCCAGTAGACTAAGACAGGGAACCTACGGGCAGTACTTC
16 | TRBJ2-3 | TRBD1 | TRBV6-6 | few | CASSSNRGVLTDTQYF | TGTGCCAGCAGTTCTAACAGGGGGGTCTTGACAGATACGCAGTATTTT
17 | TRBJ2-7 | - | TRBV5-1 | few | CASSPRAWEVGAYEQYF | TGCGCCAGCAGTCCCAGGGCTTGGGAAGTAGGCGCCTACGAGCAGTACTTC
13 | TRBJ2-1 | - | TRBV4-1 | - | CASSNRAEAEQFF | TGCGCCAGCAGCAACAGAGCGGAGGCAGAACAGTTCTTC
16 | TRBJ2-3 | - | TRBV4-1 | - | CASSQDPDRSTDTQYF | TGCGCCAGCAGCCAAGATCCGGACCGTAGCACAGATACGCAGTATTTT
16 | TRBJ2-3 | TRBD1 | TRBV24-1 | - | CATSVDRGANGDTQYF | TGTGCCACCAGTGTCGACAGGGGCGCAAATGGAGATACGCAGTATTTT
15 | TRBJ2-7 | - | TRBV18 | few | CASSPGQGGTYEQYF | TGTGCCAGCTCACCTGGACAGGGAGGGACCTACGAGCAGTACTTC
15 | TRBJ2-1 | - | TRBV24-1 | few | CATSAALDGDNEQFF | TGTGCCACCAGTGCTGCCTTAGACGGAGACAATGAGCAGTTCTTC
14 | TRBJ2-5 | - | TRBV5-6 | - | CASSPAGTLETQYF | TGTGCCAGCAGCCCGGCCGGGACCCTAGAGACCCAGTACTTC
14 | TRBJ2-5 | TRBD2 | TRBV27 | few | CASSPERGWETQYF | TGTGCCAGCAGTCCAGAGCGGGGTTGGGAGACCCAGTACTTC
16 | TRBJ2-4 | - | TRBV6-1 | few | CASSESPSVAKNIQYF | TGTGCCAGCAGTGAATCCCCCAGCGTGGCCAAAAACATTCAGTACTTC
13 | TRBJ2-1 | TRBD1 | TRBV19 | - | CATDRGRYNEQFF | TGTGCCACAGACAGGGGGAGATACAATGAGCAGTTCTTC
17 | TRBJ2-5 | TRBD2 | TRBV24-1 | - | CATSDQPGSRGDETQYF | TGTGCCACCAGTGATCAACCCGGTTCGCGGGGGGACGAGACCCAGTACTTC
15 | TRBJ2-3 | - | TRBV6-4 | few | CASSDDAGPTDTQYF | TGTGCCAGCAGTGACGACGCAGGGCCCACAGATACGCAGTATTTT
15 | TRBJ1-2 | - | TRBV7-8 | - | CATFSGRTNNYGYTF | TGTGCCACCTTCTCCGGGCGGACCAATAACTATGGCTACACCTTC
17 | TRBJ1-6 | TRBD1 | TRBV27 | few | CASSSPPGQGRNSPLHF | TGTGCCAGCAGTTCCCCCCCGGGACAGGGAAGAAATTCACCCCTCCACTTT
16 | TRBJ2-3 | TRBD1 | TRBV7-2 | few | CASSLGTGLRTDTQYF | TGTGCCAGCAGCTTAGGGACAGGTTTAAGGACAGATACGCAGTATTTT
12 | TRBJ2-7 | - | TRBV5-1 | - | CASRDGTYEQYF | TGCGCCAGCAGGGACGGTACCTACGAGCAGTACTTC
15 | TRBJ1-2 | TRBD1 | TRBV4-2 | - | CASSPHYETGYGYTF | TGTGCCAGCAGCCCACACTACGAGACAGGGTATGGCTACACCTTC
15 | TRBJ2-1 | - | TRBV29-1 | - | CSVEGAGTEYNEQFF | TGCAGCGTTGAAGGGGCCGGGACGGAATACAATGAGCAGTTCTTC
19 | TRBJ2-3 | - | TRBV12-3/TRBV12-4 | few | CASSSRNAHGVGGTDTQYF | TGTGCCAGCAGTTCCCGGAACGCCCACGGGGTTGGCGGCACAGATACGCAGTATTTT
16 | TRBJ1-6 | TRBD1 | TRBV7-2 | - | CASSSLDRVGNSPLHF | TGTGCCAGCAGCTCCCTAGACAGGGTCGGGAATTCACCCCTCCACTTT
16 | TRBJ2-1 | - | TRBV19 | - | CASSIIGGTLSGEQFF | TGTGCCAGTAGTATTATAGGGGGGACTCTCTCTGGTGAGCAGTTCTTC
14 | TRBJ2-1 | TRBD2 | TRBV29-1 | - | CSVPTREAENEQFF | TGCAGCGTACCCACCCGGGAGGCGGAGAATGAGCAGTTCTTC
15 | TRBJ1-4 | TRBD1 | TRBV28 | - | CASSLTQGAYEKLFF | TGTGCCAGCAGTTTAACGCAGGGGGCTTATGAAAAACTGTTTTTT
14 | TRBJ1-6 | - | TRBV25-1 | - | CANTRGMNNSPLHF | TGTGCCAACACCCGAGGGATGAATAATTCACCCCTCCACTTT
16 | TRBJ2-1 | TRBD2 | TRBV11-2 | - | CASSQIAGVVGNEQFF | TGTGCCAGCAGCCAAATAGCGGGGGTGGTAGGGAATGAGCAGTTCTTC
16 | TRBJ1-2 | - | TRBV28 | few | CASSFTPGAVDYGYTF | TGTGCCAGCAGTTTCACCCCAGGGGCGGTAGACTATGGCTACACCTTC
13 | TRBJ2-3 | - | TRBV27 | - | CASSGYRTDTQYF | TGTGCCAGCAGTGGGTATCGCACAGATACGCAGTATTTT
13 | TRBJ2-5 | TRBD2 | TRBV20-1 | few | CSARVRQRDHQYF | TGCAGTGCTAGAGTGAGGCAGCGGGACCACCAGTACTTC
14 | TRBJ2-5 | TRBD1 | TRBV28 | once | CASSLSGQGWAWYF | TGTGCCAGCAGTTTAAGCGGACAGGGGTGGGCATGGTACTTC
13 | TRBJ1-2 | - | TRBV6-5 | - | CASSYNPDYGYTF | TGTGCCAGCAGTTACAACCCGGACTATGGCTACACCTTC
15 | TRBJ2-3 | TRBD1 | TRBV7-2 | few | CASSLGTGYADTQYF | TGTGCCAGCAGCCTTGGGACAGGGTACGCAGATACGCAGTATTTT
16 | TRBJ2-7 | - | TRBV7-9 | - | CASSPPYMLRLSEQYF | TGTGCCAGCAGTCCTCCCTACATGCTACGATTATCAGAGCAGTACTTC
18 | TRBJ2-3 | TRBD2 | TRBV7-3 | few | CASSHVGVFSGGTDTQYF | TGTGCCAGCAGCCACGTGGGGGTTTTTAGCGGGGGCACAGATACGCAGTATTTT
14 | TRBJ2-7 | - | TRBV20-1 | - | CSAREFISHNEQYF | TGCAGTGCTAGGGAGTTTATCTCCCACAATGAGCAGTACTTC
17 | TRBJ2-7 | TRBD1 | TRBV7-6 | few | CASSPRDRLPSIYEQYF | TGTGCCAGCAGCCCTAGGGACAGACTCCCTTCAATCTACGAGCAGTACTTC
14 | TRBJ1-2 | TRBD1 | TRBV5-1 | few | CASSNGQGDYGYTF | TGCGCCAGCAGCAACGGACAGGGCGACTATGGCTACACCTTC
16 | TRBJ1-1 | TRBD1 | TRBV6-2/TRBV6-3 | - | CASMLNRDRVNTEAFF | TGTGCCAGTATGTTGAACCGGGACAGGGTGAACACTGAAGCTTTCTTT
14 | TRBJ2-3 | - | TRBV21-1 | - | CAGSDSSSADTQYF | TGTGCCGGCAGCGACAGCTCTTCGGCAGATACGCAGTATTTT
18 | TRBJ2-7 | TRBD2 | TRBV7-8 | - | CASSLESRAGTSRNEQYF | TGTGCCAGCAGCTTAGAGAGCAGGGCCGGGACTAGCAGGAACGAGCAGTACTTC
14 | TRBJ1-1 | - | TRBV27 | - | CASSKQGISTEAFF | TGTGCCAGCAGTAAACAGGGAATTAGCACTGAAGCTTTCTTT
14 | TRBJ2-5 | - | TRBV11-2 | - | CASSDGAYEETQYF | TGTGCCAGCAGCGATGGCGCCTATGAAGAGACCCAGTACTTC
15 | TRBJ2-1 | - | TRBV29-1 | - | CSVEGGLTRSGEQFF | TGCAGCGTTGAGGGGGGGCTGACCCGATCCGGTGAGCAGTTCTTC
15 | TRBJ2-5 | TRBD2 | TRBV20-1 | - | CSASWPSGGVETQYF | TGCAGTGCTAGTTGGCCTAGCGGGGGGGTAGAGACCCAGTACTTC
15 | TRBJ2-5 | - | TRBV4-3 | many | CASSQERIGSETQYF | TGCGCCAGCAGCCAAGAGAGGATCGGGAGTGAGACCCAGTACTTC